Included here is one TCR beta chain sequence, with context. The data stem from a study of blood T cell repertoires in COVID-19. Study-level information: The United States, Italy and Spain provided the acute and convalescent COVID-19 samples. PBMCs, B-cell-depleted T cells, or T cells were the source of the cDNA or gDNA that made up the material.

V shed 0 bases, J shed 4 bases, and the junction held 11 bases outside the gene matches. The germline V gene has CDR1 MNHNS and CDR2 SASEGT. The CDR3 covers 17 residues. Original data processing: Estimated nucleated cell counts came from reference gene primer amplification. This table comes from immunoSEQ multiplex PCR, and its TCRdb copy is limited to in-frame clones, with some not included. V and J calls and clone size are as listed in that table; D and trimming were resolved from the DNA. The sample has some 39,000 clones, over 90% seen once. Sample: peripheral blood. The sequence came from a human donor in a cohort sampled during active COVID-19. V usage is TRBV6-1 and J usage is TRBJ2-7; TRBD1 aligns across 8 bases. The CDR3 region has the DNA TGTGCCAGCAGTGAAGCTTATTCCGGGACAGGACCTTACGAGCAGTACTTC. The encoded protein is CASSEAYSGTGPYEQYF.